This T cell receptor (beta chain) was captured by sequencing in a study of early T cells in non-severe SARS-CoV-2 infection. Study context: Sequenced bulk RNA came from whole blood that was unsorted, and chains were unpaired.

Regarding the study as a whole: Comparison of clonotypes with VDJdb favored anti-spike CD8 responses while missing private and CD4 specificities.

Germline V gene lookup returns CDR1 SGDLS and CDR2 YYNGEE. J gave up 6 bases and V 3 bases, and 2 bases lay outside the gene matches. This CDR3 has 15 residues. In regard to this clonotype: What it binds is unknown.

Unique molecular identifier tags were affixed to discrete cDNA molecules. TCRdb ran MiXCR on the 5' RACE reads and lists one entry per CDR3 protein. Here the sample spans nearly 55,000 distinct CDR3 sequences, roughly 7.1% being singletons. This TCR came from an adult who was a healthcare worker with PCR-confirmed SARS-CoV-2 infection or an uninfected control (not recorded which). The chain is built from TRBV9 and TRBJ2-3; 15 bases line up with TRBD2. Specimen: whole blood, collected at baseline. The CDR3 nucleotides read TGTGCCAGCAGCGAGGGGACTAGCGGGAGGGATACGCAGTATTTT. Its protein is CASSEGTSGRDTQYF.